This T cell receptor (beta chain) derives from a study of cytomegalovirus exposure and HLA in healthy donors. Study as a whole: HLA-typed donors contributed around 85 million unique TCRs, which were held in an early data release. General study findings and limits: Immune exposure information comprised only CMV serostatus.

60 Vbeta and 13 Jbeta primers were used in PCR. Generated by immunoSEQ multiplex PCR, the TCRdb table keeps only in-frame clones and is missing some. The repertoire holds about 190,000 clones, with about four fifths as singletons. Germline V gives CDR1 SGHRS, CDR2 YFSETQ. Deletions cut 0 bases from V and 0 bases from J, with 5 bases between. This CDR3 has 14 residues. On this clone itself: The antigen remains undetermined. Other DNA sequences in the same sample also yield this CDR3.

Sequencing was performed on PBMCs. This TCR was sampled from a man aged 50 or older in good health and CMV-seronegative. This sequence joins TRBV5-1 and TRBJ2-3; D uncertain. The CDR3 region is CASSLGGSTDTQYF. The DNA of the CDR3 is TGCGCCAGCAGCTTGGGCGGTAGCACAGATACGCAGTATTTT.